These T cell receptor beta chains were read from a single sample in a study of response to subunit inactivated influenza vaccine. MiXCR was run by TCRdb on the RT-PCR reads, yielding one entry per CDR3 protein. The sample yields 450,000 to 700,000 distinct CDR3 sequences, around 15% seen once. Sequencing used PBMCs from blood, obtained roughly 12 days after vaccination. The receptors come from a man aged 45-65 years who received an inactivated influenza vaccine. Both conserved end residues are part of each CDR3. The D gene is left open where the match is weak. Size is stated for part of the rows, as once, few or many counts, or as a class when the clone is expanded.

>TRBV24-1|NA|NA|TRBJ2-6
TGTGCCACCAGTGACACGTCTGGGGCCAACGTCCTGACTTTC
CATSDTSGANVLTF
>TRBV12-3/TRBV12-4|NA|TRBD2|TRBJ2-2
TGTGCCAGCAGTTTAAAACTAGCGGGGCCCCTGGGGGTGCTGTTTTTT
CASSLKLAGPLGVLFF
>TRBV20-1|many|TRBD2|TRBJ2-1
TGCAGTGCTAGAGGACTAGCGGGGGGTTATGAGCAGTTCTTC
CSARGLAGGYEQFF
>TRBV6-2/TRBV6-3|few|NA|TRBJ2-7
TGTGCCAGCAGTCGTCAGGGACTCCTCTACGAGCAGTACTTC
CASSRQGLLYEQYF
>TRBV6-1|NA|TRBD2|TRBJ2-1
TGTGCCAGCACCCGGGGAGGGATGGACAATGAGCAGTTCTTC
CASTRGGMDNEQFF
>TRBV6-1|NA|TRBD1|TRBJ2-2
TGTGCCAGCAGTGAAGGTGGACAGGGCACCGGGGAGCTGTTTTTT
CASSEGGQGTGELFF
>TRBV14|few|NA|TRBJ1-6
TGTGCCAGCAGGGGGTATAATTCACCCCTCCACTTT
CASRGYNSPLHF
>TRBV6-5|few|NA|TRBJ1-2
TGTGCCAGCAGTTACTCCCCCGGGCACTATGGCTACACCTTC
CASSYSPGHYGYTF
>TRBV12-3/TRBV12-4|few|NA|TRBJ1-2
TGTGCCAGCAGTAACGTGGTAGGGGGCTACACCTTC
CASSNVVGGYTF
>TRBV5-5|few|TRBD1|TRBJ1-2
TGTGCCAGCAGCCCCGACGGGACAGGCTATGGCTACACCTTC
CASSPDGTGYGYTF
>TRBV15|few|NA|TRBJ2-3
TGTGCCACCAGCACTCAGGGGGGCGGGGGAACGCAGTATTTT
CATSTQGGGGTQYF
>TRBV20-1|NA|TRBD2|TRBJ2-3
TGCAGTGCTAAGGTTTCGGGACTAGCGTACACAGATACGCAGTATTTT
CSAKVSGLAYTDTQYF
>TRBV3-1|many|NA|TRBJ2-2
TGTGCCAGCAGCCCTTCTAGCCGCAGAAACACCGGGGAGCTGTTTTTT
CASSPSSRRNTGELFF
>TRBV20-1|NA|TRBD2|TRBJ2-3
TGCAGTGCTAGAGGGAGCGGGGGGGCCTCAGATACGCAGTATTTT
CSARGSGGASDTQYF
>TRBV3-1|NA|TRBD1|TRBJ1-2
TGTGCCAGCAGCCAAGGGGACAGGGGTAGCTATGGCTACACCTTC
CASSQGDRGSYGYTF
>TRBV2|few|NA|TRBJ1-4
TGTGCCAGCAGTGAAAAGGGGCGGGGGCCAGATGAAAAACTGTTTTTT
CASSEKGRGPDEKLFF
>TRBV28|few|NA|TRBJ1-3
TGTGCCAGCACCAGACCTGGAAACACCATATATTTT
CASTRPGNTIYF
>TRBV11-1|many|NA|TRBJ2-2
TGTGCCAGCAGCCAAAACTCCGGGACTCTCCGTGGCGGGGAGCTGTTTTTT
CASSQNSGTLRGGELFF
>TRBV5-1|few|TRBD2|TRBJ2-2
TGCGCCAGCAGCTTGGGGTTCGCCGGGAGGAGAATCGGGGAGCTGTTTTTT
CASSLGFAGRRIGELFF
>TRBV29-1|NA|TRBD1|TRBJ1-4
TGCAGCGCCCAGGGGGGGGGATCCGAAAAACTGTTTTTT
CSAQGGGSEKLFF
>TRBV4-3|few|TRBD2|TRBJ2-1
TGCGCCAGCAGCCAGGACCTAGCGGGAGCTACCTACAATGAGCAGTTCTTC
CASSQDLAGATYNEQFF
>TRBV20-1|NA|NA|TRBJ2-4
TGCAGTGCTAGTACGGGGGCGCAAGCCAAAAACATTCAGTACTTC
CSASTGAQAKNIQYF
>TRBV4-1|few|NA|TRBJ2-5
TGCGCCAGCAGCCAAGGGGCCGGTCGGGGAGCCCAAGAGACCCAGTACTTC
CASSQGAGRGAQETQYF
>TRBV20-1|NA|NA|TRBJ1-2
TGCAGTGTAAAACGAACGAGGGAGGGCGGCTACACCTTC
CSVKRTREGGYTF
>TRBV9|NA|TRBD1|TRBJ2-1
TGTGCCAGCAGCGTCGACAGGGGACAGCAGTTCTTC
CASSVDRGQQFF
>TRBV10-3|many|NA|TRBJ1-5
TGTGCCATCAGTGAGACGAGGGTTCAGCCCCAGCATTTT
CAISETRVQPQHF
>TRBV7-2|NA|TRBD2|TRBJ2-2
TGTGCCAGCAGCCCAGGAAGTGGCGGGAGGACCGGGGAGCTGTTTTTT
CASSPGSGGRTGELFF
>TRBV29-1|many|NA|TRBJ2-1
TGCAGCGTTGATGGGGTCTCGACCTACAATGAGCAGTTCTTC
CSVDGVSTYNEQFF
>TRBV2|many|NA|TRBJ2-1
TGTGCCAGCAGATCATTAAGGAAAAACAATGAGCAGTTCTTC
CASRSLRKNNEQFF
>TRBV28|NA|NA|TRBJ1-2
TGTGCCAGCAGTAGCCACAGCAACTATGGCTACACCTTC
CASSSHSNYGYTF
>TRBV2|NA|NA|TRBJ1-4
TGTGCCAGCAAGAGGGCAGAAACTAAAGTTAATGAAAAACTGTTTTTT
CASKRAETKVNEKLFF
>TRBV7-2|few|TRBD2|TRBJ2-7
TGTGCCAGCAGCTTACCACTAGCGGGAGGAGGGTCCGTATACGAGCAGTACTTC
CASSLPLAGGGSVYEQYF
>TRBV4-2|NA|TRBD2|TRBJ2-3
TGTGCCAGCAGCCAAGAAGGTCCTTCGAGCGGGGGGGCAGGTACGCAGTATTTT
CASSQEGPSSGGAGTQYF
>TRBV4-2|few|NA|TRBJ2-6
TGTGCCAGCAGCCACCTGACCGTTAGTACCCCCTCTGGGGCCAACGTCCTGACTTTC
CASSHLTVSTPSGANVLTF
>TRBV4-3|many|TRBD1|TRBJ2-4
TGCGCCAGCAGCCAAGATCACGGGACAGTAGCCAAAAACATTCAGTACTTC
CASSQDHGTVAKNIQYF
>TRBV19|few|NA|TRBJ2-5
TGTGCCAGTCGTCGACGGGGCCTCCAAGAGACCCAGTACTTC
CASRRRGLQETQYF
>TRBV30|few|NA|TRBJ1-3
TGTGCCTGGAGACTCGGAAACACCATATATTTT
CAWRLGNTIYF
>TRBV7-2|NA|NA|TRBJ2-7
TGTGCCAGCAGCCCTGCGGGGGCGCCCACCTACGAGCAGTACTTC
CASSPAGAPTYEQYF
>TRBV5-5|many|NA|TRBJ1-5
TGTGCCAGCAGCTTGTGGAGCAATCAGCCCCAGCATTTT
CASSLWSNQPQHF
>TRBV12-3/TRBV12-4|NA|NA|TRBJ2-7
TGTGCCAGCAGTTTAGCGACAGGGAGGGAGTCGTACTTC
CASSLATGRESYF
>TRBV4-2|NA|TRBD2|TRBJ2-1
TGTGCCAGCAGCCACGGGACTAGCGGGGGGTGGGGTGATGAGCAGTTCTTC
CASSHGTSGGWGDEQFF
>TRBV28|NA|TRBD1|TRBJ2-7
TGTGCCAGCAGTTCCCGGGACAGGCAAGCCTACGAGCAGTACTTC
CASSSRDRQAYEQYF
>TRBV6-2/TRBV6-3|NA|TRBD1|TRBJ2-7
TGTGCCAGCAGGCCGCCCCTAGCAGGGGGACGCGAGCAGTACTTC
CASRPPLAGGREQYF
>TRBV25-1|few|NA|TRBJ2-3
TGTGCCAGCAGTGAACCCAGGGCGGCGGATACGCAGTATTTT
CASSEPRAADTQYF
>TRBV6-2/TRBV6-3|NA|NA|TRBJ1-5
TGTGCCAGCAATGACAGGCGCAATCAGCCCCAGCATTTT
CASNDRRNQPQHF
>TRBV5-1|few|TRBD2|TRBJ2-1
TGCGCCAGCAGTTTTGGCTCAGGACTAGCGGGCAATGAGCAGTTCTTC
CASSFGSGLAGNEQFF
>TRBV2|NA|NA|TRBJ1-4
TGTGCCAGCAAGGACTCTCTAGGGGATGAAAAACTGTTTTTT
CASKDSLGDEKLFF
>TRBV28|NA|NA|TRBJ2-7
TGTGCCAGCAACAGCGACAATGAGCAGTACTTC
CASNSDNEQYF
>TRBV12-3/TRBV12-4|many|NA|TRBJ2-5
TGTGCCAGCAGTTTAGATGGAGAGACCCAGTACTTC
CASSLDGETQYF
>TRBV7-2|NA|NA|TRBJ2-2
TGTGCCAGCAGCTTAGATTCCAGATCCGGGGAGCTGTTTTTT
CASSLDSRSGELFF
>TRBV5-8|NA|NA|TRBJ2-1
TGTGCCAGCAGCTTCGGTTCAGCGTCCTACAATGAGCAGTTCTTC
CASSFGSASYNEQFF
>TRBV11-2|few|NA|TRBJ1-3
TGTGCCAGCAGCTCGACAGGTCCAGGCACTGGAAACACCATATATTTT
CASSSTGPGTGNTIYF
>TRBV12-3/TRBV12-4|few|TRBD2|TRBJ2-7
TGTGCCAGCAGGTCGACTAGCGGGGGAGGGAACGAGCAGTACTTC
CASRSTSGGGNEQYF
>TRBV10-3|many|NA|TRBJ1-5
TGTGCCATCAGTGAGTCCCGCGGGGTAGGAAATCAGCCCCAGCATTTT
CAISESRGVGNQPQHF